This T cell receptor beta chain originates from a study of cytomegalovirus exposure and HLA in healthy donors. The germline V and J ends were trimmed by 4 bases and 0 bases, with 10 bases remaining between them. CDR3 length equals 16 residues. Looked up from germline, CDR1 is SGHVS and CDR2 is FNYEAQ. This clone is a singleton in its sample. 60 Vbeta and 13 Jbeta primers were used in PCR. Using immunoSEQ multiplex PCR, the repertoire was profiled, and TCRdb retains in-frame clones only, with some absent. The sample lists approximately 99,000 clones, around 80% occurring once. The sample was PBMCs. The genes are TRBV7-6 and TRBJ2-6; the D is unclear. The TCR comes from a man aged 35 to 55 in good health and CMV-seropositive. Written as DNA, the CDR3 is TGTGCCAGCAGCTACCTCGCCAGCTCTGGGGCCAACGTCCTGACTTTC. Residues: CASSYLASSGANVLTF.